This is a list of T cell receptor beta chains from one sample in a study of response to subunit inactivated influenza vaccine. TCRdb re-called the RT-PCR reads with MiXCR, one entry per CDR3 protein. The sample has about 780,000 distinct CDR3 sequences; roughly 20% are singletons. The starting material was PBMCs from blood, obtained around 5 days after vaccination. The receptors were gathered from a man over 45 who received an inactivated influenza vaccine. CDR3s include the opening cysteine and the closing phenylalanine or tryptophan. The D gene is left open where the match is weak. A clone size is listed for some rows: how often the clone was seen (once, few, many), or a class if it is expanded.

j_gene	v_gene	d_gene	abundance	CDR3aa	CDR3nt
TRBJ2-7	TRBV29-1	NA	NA	CSVALSRQVFSYEQYF	TGCAGCGTTGCGTTGTCCCGGCAGGTATTCTCCTACGAGCAGTACTTC
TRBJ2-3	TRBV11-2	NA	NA	CASSLVGRPFTDTQYF	TGTGCCAGCAGCTTAGTAGGCAGACCGTTCACAGATACGCAGTATTTT
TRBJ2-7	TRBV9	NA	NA	CASSVGDNSYEQYF	TGTGCCAGCAGCGTAGGGGACAACTCCTACGAGCAGTACTTC
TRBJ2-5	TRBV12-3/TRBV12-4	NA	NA	CASSFLGFGLQETQYF	TGTGCCAGCAGTTTTTTAGGGTTCGGCTTACAAGAGACCCAGTACTTC
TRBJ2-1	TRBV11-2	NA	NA	CASSVYSDPYNEQFF	TGTGCCAGCAGCGTATACAGTGACCCCTACAATGAGCAGTTCTTC
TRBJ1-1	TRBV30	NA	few	CAWNVGQRVEAFF	TGTGCCTGGAATGTAGGACAGCGAGTCGAAGCTTTCTTT
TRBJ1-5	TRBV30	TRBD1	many	CAWTGQNSNQPQHF	TGTGCCTGGACGGGACAGAATAGCAATCAGCCCCAGCATTTT
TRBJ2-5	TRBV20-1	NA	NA	CSARDRTRSWETQYF	TGCAGTGCTAGAGATCGAACTAGGTCTTGGGAGACCCAGTACTTC
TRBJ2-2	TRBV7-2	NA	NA	CASSFGQNSGELFF	TGTGCCAGCAGTTTCGGGCAGAACTCCGGGGAGCTGTTTTTT
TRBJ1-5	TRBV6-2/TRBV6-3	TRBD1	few	CASSYSPGGGNQPQHF	TGTGCCAGCAGTTACTCTCCAGGGGGCGGAAATCAGCCCCAGCATTTT
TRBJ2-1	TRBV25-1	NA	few	CASGQIGSSYNEQFF	TGTGCCAGCGGCCAAATAGGGTCTTCCTACAATGAGCAGTTCTTC
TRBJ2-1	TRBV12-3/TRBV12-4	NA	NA	CASTGSLSYNEQFF	TGTGCCTCCACTGGGTCCCTCTCCTACAATGAGCAGTTCTTC
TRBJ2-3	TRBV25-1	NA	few	CASSEGGGVADTQYF	TGTGCCAGCAGTGAGGGAGGGGGGGTAGCAGATACGCAGTATTTT
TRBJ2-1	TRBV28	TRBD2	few	CASSLMAGGLHEQFF	TGTGCCAGCAGTTTAATGGCGGGAGGGCTCCATGAGCAGTTCTTC
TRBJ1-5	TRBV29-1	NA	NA	CRVGAINQPQHF	TGCAGGGTCGGAGCGATCAATCAGCCCCAGCATTTT
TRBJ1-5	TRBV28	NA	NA	CASSINQPQHF	TGTGCCAGCAGCATAAATCAGCCCCAGCATTTT
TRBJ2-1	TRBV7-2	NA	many	CASSLGDKQFF	TGTGCCAGCAGCTTAGGCGACAAGCAGTTCTTC
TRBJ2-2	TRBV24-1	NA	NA	CATSDSGTSNTGELFF	TGTGCCACCAGTGATTCCGGGACCTCGAACACCGGGGAGCTGTTTTTT
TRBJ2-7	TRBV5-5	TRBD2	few	CASSREPGTMTYEQYF	TGTGCCAGCAGCCGTGAGCCAGGGACTATGACCTACGAGCAGTACTTC
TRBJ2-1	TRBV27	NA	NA	CASSLNAVAQQFF	TGTGCCAGCAGTTTAAACGCGGTAGCACAGCAGTTCTTC
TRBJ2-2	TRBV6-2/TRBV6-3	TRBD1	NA	CASSPTGQVNTGELFF	TGTGCCAGCAGTCCAACGGGACAGGTGAACACCGGGGAGCTGTTTTTT
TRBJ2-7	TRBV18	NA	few	CASSHRVGEQYF	TGTGCCAGCTCACACAGGGTAGGCGAGCAGTACTTC
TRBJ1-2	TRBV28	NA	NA	CASSPPGPTHYGYTF	TGTGCCAGCAGCCCTCCGGGACCTACCCACTATGGCTACACCTTC
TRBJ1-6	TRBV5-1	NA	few	CASSLDGGNSPLHF	TGCGCCAGCAGCTTGGACGGCGGCAATTCACCCCTCCACTTT
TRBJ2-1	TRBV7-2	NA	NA	CASSLAGSKGNEQFF	TGTGCCAGCAGCTTAGCGGGCAGTAAGGGGAATGAGCAGTTCTTC
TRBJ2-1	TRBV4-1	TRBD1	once	CASSLDFGTAYNEQFF	TGCGCCAGCAGCCTCGATTTTGGGACAGCTTACAATGAGCAGTTCTTC
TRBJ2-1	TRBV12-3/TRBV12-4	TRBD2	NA	CASRLAGAPYREQFF	TGTGCCAGCAGACTAGCGGGGGCCCCCTACAGGGAGCAGTTCTTC
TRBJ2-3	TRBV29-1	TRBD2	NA	CSVNSGGFGTDTQYF	TGCAGCGTCAATTCGGGGGGTTTCGGCACAGATACGCAGTATTTT